These 3 T cell receptor beta chains originate from one sample sequenced in a study of blood T cell repertoires in COVID-19. Generated by immunoSEQ multiplex PCR, the TCRdb table keeps only in-frame clones and is missing some. The repertoire consists of some 55,000 clones, with around nine tenths occurring once and the leading ten covering around 8.3%. The sequenced material came from peripheral blood. The source is a woman in her forties with active COVID-19.

The V call is TRBV12-3 or TRBV12-4, the J call TRBJ1-5, with D possibly TRBD1 on 5 matching bases. The CDR3 loop spans 13 amino acids. Trimming left V 6 bases short and J 6 bases short, with 12 bases between. This CDR3 is CASSSSRVQPQHF. As DNA, the CDR3 is TGTGCCAGCAGCTCCAGCAGGGTTCAGCCCCAGCATTTT.

The chain has TRBV30 and TRBJ1-2; D gene uncertain. The ends were cut back, 4 bases at V and 5 bases at J, with 29 bases in the middle. This CDR3 is 18 amino acids long. Germline CDR1 GTSNPN, CDR2 SVGIG (reference sequence). CDR3 nucleotide sequence: TGTGCCTGGAATGTTGGCAGAACTACGAAAAGAAACAATTATGGCTACACCTTC. Encoded protein: CAWNVGRTTKRNNYGYTF.

The chain joins TRBV10-2 to TRBJ2-2; 13 nucleotides align to TRBD2. V was pared by 3 bases and J by 6 bases, with 7 bases of the junction left unmatched. The CDR3 spans 17 residues. Per germline, CDR1 WSHSY and CDR2 SAAADI. This chain's CDR3 is CASSETSGGARAGELFF. For the CDR3, the DNA is TGCGCCAGCAGTGAAACTAGCGGGGGGGCTCGAGCCGGGGAGCTGTTTTTT.